The 16 T cell receptor beta chains presented below share a single source sample, sequenced in a study of PD-1 blockade in classical Hodgkin lymphoma. All trial patients relapsed after autologous stem cell transplantation. Clones were sequenced by immunoSEQ multiplex PCR, and TCRdb holds only the in-frame ones, with some missing. This sample yields 14,000 or so clones, of which 70% to 85% are seen a single time; approximately 25% belongs to the top ten. The sample here was peripheral blood mononuclear cells (PBMCs), taken at baseline. Source of these receptors: a human donor with classical Hodgkin lymphoma.

The rearrangement joins TRBV6-6 to TRBJ1-2, with D uncertain. CDR3 length: 13 residues. Germline assignment: CDR1 MNHNY and CDR2 SVGAGI (reference sequence). Trimming removed 6 bases from V and 4 bases from J, with 12 bases in between. This CDR3 reads CASRSGPSYGYTF. The CDR3 DNA is TGTGCCAGCAGATCCGGGCCGTCCTATGGCTACACCTTC.

The chain recombines TRBV19 with TRBJ1-3; 8 nucleotides line up with TRBD1. V dropped 4 bases and J dropped 0; count of bases not matched to a gene: 8. The CDR3 is 17 residues long. Germline-derived CDR1 and CDR2 are LNHDA and SQIVND (reference sequence). The CDR3 region has the DNA TGTGCCAGTAGTAAATGGGACAGGCCGAACTCTGGAAACACCATATATTTT. It encodes CASSKWDRPNSGNTIYF.

The chain carries TRBV13 and TRBJ2-2, with TRBD1 matching over 8 bases. J was trimmed by 5 bases and V by 3 bases; bases with no gene match: 5. Germline CDR1 is PRHDT and CDR2 is FYEKMQ (reference sequence). This CDR3 is built from 15 residues. CDR3 residues: CASSFFTGGTGELFF. DNA of the CDR3: TGTGCCAGCAGCTTTTTTACAGGGGGAACCGGGGAGCTGTTTTTT.

This clone was seen a handful of times. The rearrangement uses TRBV4-2 and TRBJ2-3, with D possibly being TRBD2 (6 bases). This CDR3 is 14 amino acids long. The ends were cut back, 1 base at V and 5 bases at J, with 10 bases in the middle. Germline V gene data show CDR1 as LGHNA and CDR2 as YNFKEQ. CDR3 in DNA: TGTGCCAGCAGCCAAGGGCGGGGTGGAGATACGCAGTATTTT. It codes for CASSQGRGGDTQYF.

V gene TRBV14 combines with J gene TRBJ2-5, with no clear D. The V gene's germline CDR1 is SGHDN and CDR2 FVKESK. This CDR3 contains 12 residues. V dropped 3 bases and J dropped 5 bases, with 7 bases sitting between them. CDR3 nucleotide sequence: TGTGCCAGCAGCCACACCCCCGAGACCCAGTACTTC. Its protein is CASSHTPETQYF.

The chain uses TRBV7-2 and TRBJ2-4; 10 nucleotides agree with TRBD1. Germline values: CDR1 SGHTA, CDR2 FQGNSA. V shed 1 base and J 2 bases; nucleotides not matched to a gene: 5. CDR3 size: 17 residues. The chain's CDR3 is CASSLVWGQGSKNIQYF. CDR3 DNA sequence: TGTGCCAGCAGCTTAGTCTGGGGACAGGGGTCCAAAAACATTCAGTACTTC.

This clone was detected only a few times. J is TRBJ1-1 and V is TRBV19, with a weak D call TRBD1 (5 bases). Trimming shortened V by 5 bases and J by 3 bases, and 10 bases separated the two germline ends. The CDR3 covers 13 residues. CDR1 LNHDA and CDR2 SQIVND come from the germline V gene (reference sequence). The CDR3: CASSSGAYTEAFF. CDR3 nucleotides: TGTGCCAGTAGTTCTGGGGCTTACACTGAAGCTTTCTTT.

V gene TRBV9 combines with J gene TRBJ2-7; 7 bases map to TRBD1. Germline V gene lookup returns CDR1 SGDLS and CDR2 YYNGEE. Unmatched junction bases numbered 8, after V lost 0 bases and J lost 5 bases. The CDR3 is 15 amino acids. CDR3 region: CASSVGGRDRNEQYF. The DNA for the CDR3 is TGTGCCAGCAGCGTAGGGGGCCGGGACAGAAACGAGCAGTACTTC.

Note on this clone: This probably arose from a read error, given a far larger clone one base away. Other DNA sequences in this specimen translate into the identical CDR3. V and J are TRBV5-1 and TRBJ1-1, with D unclear. CDR1 SGHRS and CDR2 YFSETQ come from the germline V gene. This CDR3 has 13 amino acids. V gave up 0 bases and J gave up 5 bases, with 8 bases separating them. CDR3 DNA sequence: TGCGCCAGCAGCTTGGTAGGGAAGACTGAAGCTTTCTTT. This sequence encodes CASSLVGKTEAFF.

This clone was seen only once. V usage is TRBV20-1 and J usage is TRBJ2-7; possibly TRBD1 for D (5 bases). V lost 7 bases, J lost 6 bases, and 13 bases lay in between. The CDR3 runs 11 residues. Germline lookup yields CDR1 DFQATT and CDR2 SNEGSKA (reference sequence). The CDR3 is CSVGRVSEQYF. The CDR3 nucleotides are TGCAGTGTTGGCAGGGTCAGCGAGCAGTACTTC.

The chain uses TRBV7-8 and TRBJ1-5, with unresolved D. The length of the CDR3 is 14 residues. The germline V gene has CDR1 SGHVS and CDR2 FQNEAQ. V dropped 1 base and J dropped 8 bases, with 12 bases sitting between them. The CDR3 protein is CASSLGSVYEPQHF. The CDR3 DNA reads TGTGCCAGCAGCTTAGGTTCGGTATACGAGCCCCAGCATTTT.

The chain recombines TRBV7-2 with TRBJ2-7, with a possible D match to TRBD2 (5 bases). From germline, CDR1 is SGHTA and CDR2 FQGNSA. This CDR3 spans 14 amino acids. Between the trimmed V and J ends, which lost 3 bases and 2 bases, there was a span of 11 bases. In DNA form, the CDR3 reads TGTGCCAGCAGCTTCTCCGGGATTCCCTACGAGCAGTACTTC. Translating it yields CASSFSGIPYEQYF.

The V gene is TRBV25-1, the J gene TRBJ1-4; D is undetermined. Germline CDR1 reads MGHDK; CDR2 reads SYGVNS. The CDR3 covers 12 residues. Deletions cut 4 bases from V and 5 bases from J, with 5 bases between. The CDR3 reads CASSAVNEKLFF. DNA for the CDR3: TGTGCCAGCAGTGCGGTAAATGAAAAACTGTTTTTT.

The J gene is TRBJ2-5, the V gene TRBV5-6; 10 positions agree with TRBD2. V trimming: 4 bases; J trimming: 2 bases; junction bases outside the gene matches: 5. Looked up from germline, CDR1 is SGHDT and CDR2 is YYEEEE. The CDR3 covers 15 residues. CDR3 in amino acids: CASSPLAGIQETQYF. CDR3 coding DNA: TGTGCCAGCAGCCCACTAGCGGGGATACAAGAGACCCAGTACTTC.

The chain is built from TRBV5-1 and TRBJ2-7; 7 bases fit TRBD1. The germline gives CDR1 SGHRS, CDR2 YFSETQ. V shed 6 bases, J shed 4 bases, and the junction held 10 bases outside the gene matches. The CDR3 consists of 14 residues. CDR3 DNA: TGCGCCAGCACCCTGTGGGACAGAGGGTACGAGCAGTACTTC. Translated: CASTLWDRGYEQYF.

The gene calls are TRBV19 and TRBJ2-3; D not certain. The ends were cut back, 6 bases at V and 3 bases at J, with 10 bases in the middle. CDR1 and CDR2 from the germline V gene are LNHDA and SQIVND (reference sequence). The CDR3 consists of 13 residues. The CDR3 loop reads CASSAGLTDTQYF. The CDR3, as DNA: TGTGCCAGTAGCGCAGGCCTTACAGATACGCAGTATTTT.